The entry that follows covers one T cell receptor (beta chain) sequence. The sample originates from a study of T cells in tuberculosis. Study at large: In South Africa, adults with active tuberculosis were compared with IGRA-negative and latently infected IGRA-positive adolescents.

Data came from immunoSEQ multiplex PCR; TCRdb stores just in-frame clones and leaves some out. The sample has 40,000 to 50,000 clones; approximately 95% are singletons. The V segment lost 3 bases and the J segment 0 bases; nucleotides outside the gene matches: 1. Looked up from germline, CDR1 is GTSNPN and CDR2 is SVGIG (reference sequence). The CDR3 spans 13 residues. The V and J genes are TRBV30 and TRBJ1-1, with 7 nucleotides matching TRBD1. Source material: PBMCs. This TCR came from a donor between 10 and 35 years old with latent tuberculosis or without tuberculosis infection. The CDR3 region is CAWRQGMNTEAFF. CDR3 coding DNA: TGTGCCTGGAGACAGGGGATGAACACTGAAGCTTTCTTT.